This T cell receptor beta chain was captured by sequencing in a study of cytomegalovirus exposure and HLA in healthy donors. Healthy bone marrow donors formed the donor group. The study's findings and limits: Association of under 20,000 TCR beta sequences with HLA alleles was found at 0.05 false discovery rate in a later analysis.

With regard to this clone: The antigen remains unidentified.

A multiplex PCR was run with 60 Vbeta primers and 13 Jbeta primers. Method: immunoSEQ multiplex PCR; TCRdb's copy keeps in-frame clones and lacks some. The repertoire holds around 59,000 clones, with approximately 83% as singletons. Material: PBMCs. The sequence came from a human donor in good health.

The CDR3 DNA sequence: TGTGCCACCCGGGACCAAGACAGGGCTTACGAGCAGTACTTC. Its translation is CATRDQDRAYEQYF. The V gene is TRBV27, the J gene TRBJ2-7; 7 positions match TRBD1. J lost 4 bases, V lost 10 bases, and 13 bases had no gene match. The CDR3 has 14 amino acids. Germline CDR1 and CDR2: MNHEY and SMNVEV (reference sequence).